Listed below are T cell receptor beta chains from one sample, sequenced in a study of OX40 agonist ivuxolimab in advanced cancers. The repertoire was sequenced with immunoSEQ multiplex PCR; TCRdb's copy has only in-frame clones and lacks some. The top ten hold approximately 8.4% of the sample, which has under 95,000 clones, about 90% seen once. The sequencing here drew on CD4+ or CD8+ T cells sorted from blood, taken in a trial of the OX40 agonist ivuxolimab. The receptors shown here come from an adult with an advanced solid tumor such as melanoma, head and neck, liver or kidney cancer. CDR3s include the opening cysteine and the closing phenylalanine or tryptophan. The D gene is left open where the match is weak. Clone size, where shown, is once, few, many, or a class for clones that have expanded.

clone_size j_call cdr3_length v_call d_call cdr3_nt cdr3_aa
NA TRBJ2-1 12 TRBV5-4 NA TGTGCCAGCAGCTTGTCTGACAATGAGCAGTTCTTC CASSLSDNEQFF
NA TRBJ2-7 16 TRBV9 TRBD1 TGTGCCAGCAGCGCAGGGGGAGCACAAGGTACCTACGAGCAGTACTTC CASSAGGAQGTYEQYF
NA TRBJ1-4 16 TRBV27 TRBD1 TGTGCCAGCAGTTTATCGTCCGGGACAGGGGGTGAAAAACTGTTTTTT CASSLSSGTGGEKLFF
NA TRBJ1-3 15 TRBV18 NA TGTGCCAGCTCTCCCTACACAGGGAACGGAAACACCATATATTTT CASSPYTGNGNTIYF
NA TRBJ2-2 15 TRBV11-2 NA TGTGCCAGCAGCTTGACAGCGAAGAACACCGGGGAGCTGTTTTTT CASSLTAKNTGELFF
NA TRBJ2-7 15 TRBV21-1 NA TGTGCCAGCAGCAAAGGGGACAGGGGGCCCTACGAGCAGTACTTC CASSKGDRGPYEQYF
NA TRBJ2-7 14 TRBV29-1 NA TGCAGCGTTGAAGATCCCTCCGTCGGCGACGAGCAGTACTTC CSVEDPSVGDEQYF
NA TRBJ2-3 14 TRBV9 TRBD2 TGTGCCAGCAGCGCGGGACTAGCAACAGATACGCAGTATTTT CASSAGLATDTQYF
once TRBJ1-1 13 TRBV30 NA TGTGCCTGGAGTGTTTCCGGTTTCACTGAAGCTTTCTTT CAWSVSGFTEAFF
NA TRBJ2-3 13 TRBV6-4 NA TGTGCCAGCAGTGACAGGGGCACAGATACGCAGTATTTT CASSDRGTDTQYF
NA TRBJ1-4 15 TRBV30 NA TGTGCCTGGAGTGGCATTCGGGCAACTAATGAAAAACTGTTTTTT CAWSGIRATNEKLFF
once TRBJ1-2 14 TRBV6-5 NA TGTGCCAGCAGCCCCGGACCCGGGGACTATGGCTACACCTTC CASSPGPGDYGYTF
NA TRBJ2-1 12 TRBV4-1 NA TGCGCCAGCAGATCCAGGGGGGATGAGCAGTTCTTC CASRSRGDEQFF
NA TRBJ2-7 13 TRBV28 NA TGTGCCAGCAGGCCCGGGACGTCGTACGAGCAGTACTTC CASRPGTSYEQYF